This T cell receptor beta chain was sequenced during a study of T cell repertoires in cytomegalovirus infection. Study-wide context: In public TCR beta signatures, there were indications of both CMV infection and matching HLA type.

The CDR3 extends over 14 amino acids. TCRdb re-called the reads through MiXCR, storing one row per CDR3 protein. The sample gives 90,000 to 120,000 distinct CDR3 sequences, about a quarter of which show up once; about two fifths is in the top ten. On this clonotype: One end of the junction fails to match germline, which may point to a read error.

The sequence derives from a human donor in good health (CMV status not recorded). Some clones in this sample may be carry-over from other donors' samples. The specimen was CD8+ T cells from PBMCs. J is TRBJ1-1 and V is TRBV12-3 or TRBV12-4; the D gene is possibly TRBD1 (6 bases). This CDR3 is CASTAGGSKTEVFF. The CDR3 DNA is TGTGCCAGCACCGCCGGGGGCTCTAAAACTGAAGTTTTCTTT.